This TCR beta chain is from a study of blood T cell repertoires in COVID-19. At the level of the study: Both acute and convalescent COVID-19 samples were obtained from the United States, Italy and Spain. In each case, the material was cDNA or gDNA derived from T cells, B-cell-depleted T cells, or PBMCs.

Per the authors' pipeline: Estimated nucleated cell counts came from reference gene primer amplification. Sequencing used immunoSEQ multiplex PCR; TCRdb keeps in-frame clones, though not all of them. V, J and clone size are taken as reported in that table, and D and trimming were inferred from the DNA itself. This table has around 320,000 clones, approximately 89% appearing once. The sequence derives from a woman aged 25 to 39 who had recovered from COVID-19. Sequenced sample: peripheral blood.

The CDR3 DNA reads TGTGCCAGCAGTTTTAGCAGGACTAACACTGAAGCTTTCTTT. It specifies CASSFSRTNTEAFF. The J gene is TRBJ1-1, the V gene TRBV28; D is undetermined. V lost 3 bases and J lost 2, with 10 bases in between. The germline CDR1 and CDR2 sequences are MDHEN and SYDVKM. This CDR3 is 14 amino acids long.